The 14 T cell receptor beta chains below all came from one sample that was sequenced in a study of vaccination and CD4 T cells after COVID-19. Sequencing of cultured CD4+ T cell DNA used the Oncomine TCR Beta short-read assay. In TCRdb, the PCR reads were re-called with MiXCR into one record per CDR3 protein. The profile shows 20,000 or so distinct CDR3 sequences, roughly 46% of them singletons. No antigen has been assigned to these receptors. The sample's treatment: roughly ten-day PBMC culture with coronavirus spike peptide pools or control peptides (ViraFEST assay). Sequencing used CD4+ T cells from blood, cultured in vitro, obtained before SARS-CoV-2 vaccination. The receptors were gathered from a human donor who had recovered from COVID-19.

The chain links TRBV12-3 or TRBV12-4 to TRBJ2-7, with D unresolved. This CDR3 is 13 amino acids long. The V and J ends lost 2 bases and 1 base respectively, with 6 bases between them. The CDR3 DNA is TGTGCCAGCAGTTTAAGGGAATCCTACGAGCAGTACTTC. It yields the protein CASSLRESYEQYF.

The chain joins TRBV30 to TRBJ1-6, with D possibly being TRBD1 (5 bases). From germline, CDR1 is GTSNPN and CDR2 SVGIG (reference sequence). The CDR3 consists of 16 residues. The germline V and J ends were trimmed by 1 base and 0 bases, with 10 bases remaining between them. The CDR3 DNA reads as TGTGCCTGGAGTGCCACACAGGACTCCTATAATTCACCCCTCCACTTT. Encoded protein: CAWSATQDSYNSPLHF.

The chain carries TRBV2 and TRBJ1-5; 8 bases line up with TRBD1. The trim removed 6 bases at V and 4 bases at J, leaving 8 bases unmatched. The CDR3 contains 15 residues. CDR1 SNHLY and CDR2 FYNNEI come from the germline V gene. This CDR3 is CASSGGQGGNQPQHF. Written as DNA, the CDR3 is TGTGCCAGCAGCGGCGGACAGGGTGGGAATCAGCCCCAGCATTTT.

The J gene is TRBJ2-3, the V gene TRBV5-1; 9 bases fit TRBD2. The CDR3 runs 15 residues. Germline V gives CDR1 SGHRS, CDR2 YFSETQ. J was trimmed by 1 base and V by 5 bases; bases with no gene match: 5. The CDR3 loop reads CASSYSGGGTDTQYF. The CDR3 region has the DNA TGCGCCAGCAGTTATAGCGGGGGCGGCACAGATACGCAGTATTTT.

The chain has TRBV11-2 and TRBJ2-7; tentatively, D is TRBD1 (6 bases). Trimming took 2 bases from V and 0 from J, leaving 14 bases between them. The germline CDR1 and CDR2 sequences are SGHAT and FQNNGV. This CDR3 region has 16 residues. The CDR3 reads CASSLFSGTSSYEQYF. DNA for the CDR3: TGTGCCAGCAGCTTATTTTCAGGGACAAGCTCCTACGAGCAGTACTTC.

This clonotype was counted only a few times. The chain employs TRBV20-1 and TRBJ2-3; 8 bases are shared with TRBD2. Per the germline V gene, CDR1 is DFQATT and CDR2 is SNEGSKA (reference sequence). J gave up 3 bases and V 6 bases, and 8 bases lay outside the gene matches. The CDR3 is 14 amino acids. CDR3 nucleotide sequence: TGCAGTGCCCGGGGGGGGACTAGTACAGATACGCAGTATTTT. This gives the protein CSARGGTSTDTQYF.

This clonotype was picked up a small number of times. The chain is built from TRBV5-4 and TRBJ1-6, with a weak D call TRBD1 (5 bases). This CDR3 has 15 amino acids. Trimming shortened V by 1 base and J by 3 bases, and 8 bases separated the two germline ends. Germline CDR1 reads SGHNT; CDR2 reads YYREEE (reference sequence). For the CDR3, the DNA is TGTGCCAGCAGCTTGCCGGGGGTCTATAATTCACCCCTCCACTTT. Amino acids: CASSLPGVYNSPLHF.

The chain has TRBV6-1 and TRBJ2-7, with D perhaps matching TRBD2 (5 bases). V was shortened by 6 bases and J by 5 bases, with 14 bases between the two germline ends. The CDR3 consists of 13 residues. Germline V gene lookup returns CDR1 MNHNS and CDR2 SASEGT. CDR3 nucleotide sequence: TGTGCCAGCAGCAGAGGGATTTCCCACGAGCAGTACTTC. This translates into CASSRGISHEQYF.

The chain is built from TRBV20-1 and TRBJ1-2; D is perhaps TRBD1 (5 bases). CDR1 is DFQATT and CDR2 is SNEGSKA in the germline V gene (reference sequence). CDR3 length equals 11 residues. The CDR3: CRGAGSNGYTF. For the CDR3, the DNA is TGCAGGGGCGCAGGGAGTAATGGCTACACCTTC.

This clonotype occurred a few times. The J gene is TRBJ1-1, the V gene TRBV11-1; maybe TRBD1 (5 bases). Germline V lookup: CDR1 SGHAT, CDR2 FQDESV (reference sequence). Trimming stripped 5 bases from V and 6 bases from J, with 13 bases between. The CDR3 totals 13 residues. CDR3 bases: TGTGCCAGCAGCCGGTCAGGGTTCGCTGAAGCTTTCTTT. It codes for CASSRSGFAEAFF.

The rearrangement uses TRBV29-1 and TRBJ2-7; 7 bases agree with TRBD2. CDR1 is SQVTM and CDR2 is ANQGSEA in the germline V gene. The CDR3 runs to 13 residues. J lost 4 bases, V lost 5 bases, and 8 bases had no gene match. CDR3: CSVRLAAEYEQYF. The DNA for the CDR3 is TGCAGCGTTAGACTAGCTGCGGAATACGAGCAGTACTTC.

This clonotype was seen a handful of times. The rearrangement joins TRBV5-1 to TRBJ1-2; the D gene is possibly TRBD1 (5 bases). The V end lost 1 base, the J end lost 6 bases, and 25 bases lay between the germline ends. Germline-derived CDR1 and CDR2 are SGHRS and YFSETQ. CDR3 length: 18 amino acids. DNA of the CDR3: TGCGCCAGCAGCTTGAGGCCCGGGCAAGACAATACAGGTCATGGCTACACCTTC. Translating gives CASSLRPGQDNTGHGYTF.

This clonotype was counted only a few times. This chain connects TRBV6-5 to TRBJ1-6; possibly TRBD1 for D (5 bases). Germline CDR1 and CDR2: MNHEY and SVGAGI. V was trimmed by 0 bases and J by 10 bases, leaving 13 bases between them. This CDR3 is built from 15 residues. CDR3 residues: CASSYSAGSNSPLHF. The CDR3 DNA sequence: TGTGCCAGCAGTTACTCGGCAGGGTCCAACTCACCCCTCCACTTT.

This rearrangement joins TRBV19 to TRBJ2-1, with 8 bases that match TRBD1. Unmatched junction bases numbered 3, after V lost 8 bases and J lost 3 bases. The CDR3 spans 13 residues. Germline V CDR1 and CDR2: LNHDA, SQIVND (reference sequence). CDR3 in amino acids: CASSDRGYNEQFF. CDR3 in DNA: TGTGCCAGTTCAGACAGGGGCTACAATGAGCAGTTCTTC. The full variable domain, in which reference TRBV19 and TRBJ2-1 provide the parts outside the CDR3, is DGGITQSPKYLFRKEGQNVTLSCEQNLNHDAMYWYRQDPGQGLRLIYYSQIVNDFQKGDIAEGYSVSREKKESFPLTVTSAQKNPTAFYLCASSDRGYNEQFFGPGTRLTVL.